Given below is one TCR beta chain in context. Its antigen is unknown. Clones were read by immunoSEQ multiplex PCR, and TCRdb kept only the in-frame ones, dropping some. The sample lists nearly 50,000 clones, under 85% occurring once. The CDR3 extends over 15 amino acids. After removal of 4 bases from V and 6 bases from J, the junction contained 9 bases not matched to a gene. Germline CDR1 is SGHRS and CDR2 is YFSETQ. The sample belongs to a study of vaccination effects on CD4 cells after COVID-19. Cultured cells yielded isolated CD4+ T cells after more than nine days. PCR showed that the person got SARS-CoV-2 infection at some point between March and December 2020. Two-dose BNT162b2 or mRNA-1273 vaccination was given to participants. Each culture had half its medium swapped for IL-2 medium on days 3 and 7. Study-wide results and limits: Predominantly, the post-vaccine spike-reactive clones of convalescents comprised new vaccine-induced clones.

The chain links TRBV5-1 to TRBJ2-1; TRBD1 matches at 8 bases. This receptor was taken from a human donor who had a prior SARS-CoV-2 infection. The sequences come from CD4+ T cells from PBMCs cultured without peptide, collected after COVID-19 vaccination. CDR3 residues: CASSPRTGTANEQFF. As DNA, the CDR3 is TGCGCCAGCAGCCCCCGGACAGGGACGGCCAATGAGCAGTTCTTC.